The 3 T cell receptor beta chains presented below share a single source sample, sequenced in a study of CD8+ T cells in alopecia areata. After isolation, RNA underwent reverse transcription to generate cDNA as the sequencing template. Sequencing was performed with immunoSEQ multiplex PCR; in TCRdb, only in-frame clones are kept and a portion is missing. This table holds roughly 200,000 clones, roughly 59% found once. The sample was CD4+ T cells sorted from blood, taken at week 0. The receptors originated from a human donor with alopecia areata.

The CDR3, as DNA: TGTGCCAGCACCGAGGACAGGAATCAGCCCCAGCATTTT. Its translation: CASTEDRNQPQHF. The V gene is TRBV6-1, the J gene TRBJ1-5, with TRBD1 identical over 7 bases. Germline CDR1 and CDR2: MNHNS and SASEGT. The CDR3 totals 13 residues. The J segment lost 4 bases and the V segment lost 7 bases, leaving 4 bases of the junction unmatched.

V usage is TRBV5-6 and J usage is TRBJ1-2, with 9 positions matching TRBD1. The CDR3 is made up of 14 amino acids. Germline loops: CDR1 SGHDT, CDR2 YYEEEE. The V and J ends lost 3 bases and 7 bases, in that order; junction bases with no gene match: 7. The DNA of the CDR3 is TGTGCCAGCAGCTCGAGGGACAGGGCGGGTGGCTACACCTTC. This encodes CASSSRDRAGGYTF.

This chain links TRBV9 with TRBJ2-5; 7 nucleotides match TRBD1. Trimming took 3 bases from V and 5 from J; bases not matched to a gene: 10. Looked up from germline, CDR1 is SGDLS and CDR2 is YYNGEE. The CDR3 is 15 amino acids. CDR3 sequence reads: CASSATQGLGETQYF. The CDR3 bases are TGTGCCAGCAGCGCCACACAGGGGTTGGGCGAGACCCAGTACTTC. The entire variable domain, with the rest obtained from reference TRBV9 and TRBJ2-5, is as follows: DSGVTQTPKHLITATGQRVTLRCSPRSGDLSVYWYQQSLDQGLQFLIQYYNGEERAKGNILERFSAQQFPDLHSELNLSSLELGDSALYFCASSATQGLGETQYFGPGTRLLVL.